This is a list of T cell receptor beta chains from one sample in a study of long-term antiretroviral therapy in people with HIV. Libraries were prepared by immunoSEQ multiplex PCR; TCRdb keeps only in-frame clonotypes and omits some of them. The sample carries about 25,000 clones, more than 85% recorded once. The sample in question was unsorted PBMCs, obtained 7.6 years after starting antiretroviral therapy. All receptors come from a middle-aged woman with HIV. Both conserved end residues are part of each CDR3. A D gene is named only where the DNA matches it firmly. Where a row states a size, it is once, few, many or the class of an expanded clone; other rows omit it.

abundance | j_gene | v_gene | d_gene | CDR3aa | CDR3nt
- | TRBJ1-5 | TRBV12-5 | - | CASGPTRAGHNSNQPQHF | TGTGCTAGTGGTCCTACGCGGGCAGGACATAATAGCAATCAGCCCCAGCATTTT
- | TRBJ1-2 | TRBV6-5 | - | CASRGGGGGYTF | TGTGCCAGCAGAGGTGGCGGTGGGGGCTACACCTTC
- | TRBJ2-3 | TRBV30 | TRBD1 | CAWGGQGPDTQYF | TGTGCCTGGGGGGGACAGGGACCAGATACGCAGTATTTT
- | TRBJ2-1 | TRBV7-9 | - | CASSLDGAGANEQFF | TGTGCCAGCAGCTTAGACGGGGCAGGGGCCAATGAGCAGTTCTTC
- | TRBJ2-5 | TRBV5-4 | TRBD2 | CASSLASLAGGQETQYF | TGTGCCAGCAGCTTGGCCAGCCTAGCGGGGGGTCAAGAGACCCAGTACTTC
- | TRBJ1-2 | TRBV18 | - | CASSQGDIWSYGYTF | TGTGCCAGCTCACAAGGGGACATTTGGTCCTATGGCTACACCTTC
- | TRBJ1-1 | TRBV7-9 | - | CASSLTGSFMNTEAFF | TGTGCCAGCAGCCTAACAGGGAGCTTTATGAACACTGAAGCTTTCTTT
- | TRBJ2-1 | TRBV7-6 | - | CASSPRIDEQFF | TGTGCCAGCAGCCCTCGTATCGATGAGCAGTTCTTC
- | TRBJ2-2 | TRBV7-6 | - | CASSFRDTGELFF | TGTGCCAGCAGCTTTCGGGACACCGGGGAGCTGTTTTTT
- | TRBJ2-7 | TRBV7-8 | TRBD1 | CASSRDRSYEQYF | TGTGCCAGCAGCCGGGACAGATCCTACGAGCAGTACTTC
- | TRBJ1-1 | TRBV6-6 | - | CASSYMASFMNTEAFF | TGTGCCAGCAGTTACATGGCCAGCTTCATGAACACTGAAGCTTTCTTT
- | TRBJ1-1 | TRBV7-8 | TRBD1 | CASSLELGTGREAFF | TGTGCCAGCAGCTTAGAATTAGGGACAGGGAGGGAAGCTTTCTTT
once | TRBJ1-1 | TRBV19 | TRBD1 | CASSIYGQGALNTEAFF | TGTGCCAGTAGTATCTATGGGCAGGGGGCGCTTAACACTGAAGCTTTCTTT
- | TRBJ2-1 | TRBV2 | - | CASSEQPRYNEQFF | TGTGCCAGCAGTGAACAACCGCGGTACAATGAGCAGTTCTTC
- | TRBJ2-3 | TRBV5-1 | - | CASSLAGASADTQYF | TGCGCCAGCAGCTTGGCGGGGGCGTCTGCGGATACGCAGTATTTT
- | TRBJ1-1 | TRBV5-1 | - | CASSRGNTEAFF | TGCGCCAGCAGCAGGGGGAACACTGAAGCTTTCTTT
- | TRBJ1-1 | TRBV19 | TRBD1 | CASSTPTGMNTEAFF | TGTGCCAGTAGTACTCCGACAGGGATGAACACTGAAGCTTTCTTT